These 20 T cell receptor beta chains were all obtained from the same sample, sequenced in a study of T cell clones after liver transplantation. Sequencing used immunoSEQ multiplex PCR; TCRdb keeps in-frame clones, though not all of them. The sample includes about 24,000 clones, approximately 68% of them seen just once. The sequences come from CD4+ T cells from blood, collected before liver transplant. These receptors were obtained from a human donor who received a liver transplant.

The rearrangement uses TRBV12-5 and TRBJ2-5; 9 bases are shared with TRBD2. CDR1 LGHNT and CDR2 FRNRAP come from the germline V gene. This CDR3 has 13 residues. Trimming cost V 7 bases and J 2 bases; bases outside gene matches: 2. CDR3 protein: CASATSGQETQYF. The CDR3 DNA follows: TGTGCTAGTGCGACTAGCGGTCAAGAGACCCAGTACTTC.

The V and J genes are TRBV7-8 and TRBJ2-1; 7 bases line up with TRBD2. Trimming removed 1 base from V and 2 bases from J; junction bases left unmatched: 8. The germline V gene has CDR1 SGHVS and CDR2 FQNEAQ. This CDR3 is 17 amino acids long. CDR3 sequence: CASSLVSAGVTYNEQFF. DNA of the CDR3: TGTGCCAGCAGCTTAGTTTCGGCGGGAGTGACCTACAATGAGCAGTTCTTC.

The chain links TRBV2 to TRBJ2-5; 15 bases are shared with TRBD2. V lost 7 bases, J lost 6 bases, and 6 bases stayed unmatched. This CDR3 is 15 amino acids long. Germline lookup yields CDR1 SNHLY and CDR2 FYNNEI. CDR3 DNA sequence: TGTGCCAGCAAAGGACTAGCGGGAGGGGTACAGACCCAGTACTTC. Translated: CASKGLAGGVQTQYF.

The rearrangement joins TRBV4-3 to TRBJ2-5; D remains ambiguous. The CDR3 is 14 amino acids. The V end lost 0 bases, the J end lost 7 bases, and 12 bases lay between the germline ends. Germline lookup yields CDR1 LGHNA and CDR2 YSLEER. CDR3 sequence: CASSQDRGIGTQYF. For the CDR3, the DNA is TGCGCCAGCAGCCAAGATCGTGGGATTGGGACCCAGTACTTC.

The V call is TRBV6-1, the J call TRBJ1-5; D is unresolved. V was shortened by 4 bases and J by 7 bases, with 11 bases between the two germline ends. The CDR3 covers 13 residues. Germline loops: CDR1 MNHNS, CDR2 SASEGT. Here the CDR3 DNA reads TGTGCCAGCAGTGGTACTGTAGGACAGCCCCAGCATTTT. As protein: CASSGTVGQPQHF.

The chain has TRBV9 and TRBJ1-1; 7 bases are shared with TRBD1. Per the germline V gene, CDR1 is SGDLS and CDR2 is YYNGEE. CDR3 length equals 15 residues. V lost 0 bases, J lost 5 bases, and 7 bases stayed unmatched. CDR3 nucleotide sequence: TGTGCCAGCAGCGTAGGGGCAGGGGGTAGGACTGAAGCTTTCTTT. Translation: CASSVGAGGRTEAFF.

This chain uses TRBV29-1 with TRBJ2-5; either TRBD1 or TRBD2 may fit D (6 bases each). The V gene's germline CDR1 is SQVTM and CDR2 ANQGSEA. This CDR3 is 12 amino acids long. V lost 4 bases and J lost 5, with 11 bases in between. CDR3 nucleotide sequence: TGCAGCGTTGGATGGGGGGCTGAGACCCAGTACTTC. It translates to CSVGWGAETQYF.

The rearrangement uses TRBV18 and TRBJ1-2; D gene uncertain. The V and J ends lost 6 bases and 5 bases respectively, with 19 bases between them. Germline V CDR1 and CDR2: KGHSH, LQKENI. The length of the CDR3 is 15 residues. CDR3 in DNA: TGTGCCAGCTCCGGGGTCGGAGGAGATGTGTATGGCTACACCTTC. Residues: CASSGVGGDVYGYTF.

This clone was observed a few times. This chain links TRBV27 with TRBJ1-3; 7 bases line up with TRBD1. The CDR3 length is 12 residues. V trimming: 11 bases; J trimming: 4 bases; junction bases outside the gene matches: 5. Germline V gene sequence: CDR1 MNHEY, CDR2 SMNVEV (reference sequence). The CDR3 sequence is CAATGMGNTIYF. CDR3 nucleotide sequence: TGTGCCGCGACAGGGATGGGAAACACCATATATTTT.

The chain joins TRBV2 to TRBJ2-2; 8 bases map to TRBD2. V shed 1 base and J 9 bases; nucleotides not matched to a gene: 7. Germline CDR1 SNHLY, CDR2 FYNNEI. The length of the CDR3 is 15 residues. As DNA, the CDR3 is TGTGCCAGCAGTGAAGGCAGCGGGGGTGGGCGGGAGCTGTTTTTT. This encodes CASSEGSGGGRELFF.

The chain recombines TRBV25-1 with TRBJ2-2; D perhaps matches TRBD2 (7 bases). Trimming took 0 bases from V and 3 from J, leaving 14 bases between them. The CDR3 consists of 17 residues. In germline, CDR1 is MGHDK, CDR2 SYGVNS. CDR3 residues: CASSEYVGGADTGELFF. The CDR3 DNA sequence: TGTGCCAGCAGTGAATATGTTGGGGGGGCTGACACCGGGGAGCTGTTTTTT. Full variable domain (rest looked up from reference TRBV25-1 and TRBJ2-2): EADIYQTPRYLVIGTGKKITLECSQTMGHDKMYWYQQDPGMELHLIHYSYGVNSTEKGDLSSESTVSRIRTEHFPLTLESARPSHTSQYLCASSEYVGGADTGELFFGEGSRLTVL.

This clone has a handful of counts. This chain links TRBV30 with TRBJ1-6; D is undetermined. Germline V gene data show CDR1 as GTSNPN and CDR2 as SVGIG (reference sequence). The CDR3 loop spans 15 amino acids. V shed 3 bases and J shed 7 bases, with 16 bases lying between them. The CDR3 protein is CAWRAPLGENSPLHF. The CDR3 DNA sequence: TGTGCCTGGAGGGCCCCCTTAGGAGAGAATTCACCCCTCCACTTT.

The V gene is TRBV5-1, the J gene TRBJ2-6; D gene uncertain. V was shortened by 0 bases and J by 8 bases, with 12 bases between the two germline ends. Per the germline V gene, CDR1 is SGHRS and CDR2 is YFSETQ. The CDR3 length is 15 residues. CDR3 DNA sequence: TGCGCCAGCAGCTTGGGTCCGTCCGGGTCCAACGTCCTGACTTTC. Its translation: CASSLGPSGSNVLTF.

V and J are TRBV5-6 and TRBJ2-3, with 11 bases aligning to TRBD2. Germline V gives CDR1 SGHDT, CDR2 YYEEEE. The CDR3 sequence is 17 residues long. After removal of 2 bases from V and 1 base from J, the junction contained 6 bases not matched to a gene. The CDR3 DNA sequence: TGTGCCAGCAGCTTACTAGCGGGAGTCGGCGGCACAGATACGCAGTATTTT. This sequence encodes CASSLLAGVGGTDTQYF.

The chain combines TRBV5-1 with TRBJ2-1; the match to TRBD2 covers 9 bases. The CDR3 is 17 residues long. V lost 3 bases, J lost 2 bases, and 9 bases stayed unmatched. The germline CDR1 and CDR2 sequences are SGHRS and YFSETQ. The CDR3 sequence: CASSSQPSGVTYNEQFF. The CDR3 bases are TGCGCCAGCAGCTCCCAGCCTAGCGGGGTAACCTACAATGAGCAGTTCTTC.

CDR3 DNA sequence: TGTGCCAGTAGTATCCTCACAGGGACGAGCACAGATACGCAGTATTTT. Its protein product is CASSILTGTSTDTQYF. The chain has TRBV19 and TRBJ2-3; TRBD1 might be the D (6 bases). Germline CDR1 reads LNHDA; CDR2 reads SQIVND (reference sequence). There are 16 residues in the CDR3. With 3 bases removed from V and 0 bases from J, the gap between germline ends came to 13 bases. Variable domain in full (rest from reference TRBV19 and TRBJ2-3): DGGITQSPKYLFRKEGQNVTLSCEQNLNHDAMYWYRQDPGQGLRLIYYSQIVNDFQKGDIAEGYSVSREKKESFPLTVTSAQKNPTAFYLCASSILTGTSTDTQYFGPGTRLTVL.

The chain joins TRBV18 to TRBJ2-1; maybe TRBD1 (6 bases). Germline-derived CDR1 and CDR2 are KGHSH and LQKENI. Trimming stripped 0 bases from V and 7 bases from J, with 13 bases between. The CDR3 totals 15 residues. CDR3 sequence reads: CASSPPGAGWNEQFF. Here the CDR3 DNA reads TGTGCCAGCTCACCACCGGGGGCAGGGTGGAATGAGCAGTTCTTC.

The rearrangement uses TRBV2 and TRBJ1-1; no clear D gene. The CDR3 consists of 15 residues. Per germline, CDR1 SNHLY and CDR2 FYNNEI. V was clipped by 1 base and J by 3 bases, with 12 bases between them. CDR3 sequence: CASSEGRAGYTEAFF. The CDR3 region has the DNA TGTGCCAGCAGTGAAGGGCGGGCGGGGTACACTGAAGCTTTCTTT.

The chain has TRBV7-9 and TRBJ1-1; D is unclear. Trimming shortened V by 8 bases and J by 1 base, and 11 bases separated the two germline ends. Germline CDR1 is SEHNR and CDR2 is FQNEAQ (reference sequence). The CDR3 loop spans 13 amino acids. CDR3 in DNA: TGTGCCAGCCTTTGGGAAGAGAACACTGAAGCTTTCTTT. Translation gives CASLWEENTEAFF.

The chain employs TRBV19 and TRBJ2-3, with D hard to call. The germline V gene encodes CDR1 LNHDA and CDR2 SQIVND (reference sequence). The length of the CDR3 is 13 residues. V gave up 6 bases and J gave up 3 bases, with 10 bases separating them. This CDR3 reads CASSGSGTDTQYF. CDR3 sequence (DNA): TGTGCCAGTAGCGGCTCTGGGACAGATACGCAGTATTTT.